Shown below are 23 T cell receptor beta chains from a single sample sequenced in a study of regulatory T cells in long-lasting Graves disease. Building the TCR beta libraries relied on iRepertoire HTBI primers, and CDR3 regions underwent Arm-PCR. MiXCR was run by TCRdb on the multiplex PCR reads, yielding one entry per CDR3 protein. The sample contains more than 450,000 distinct CDR3 sequences, around 15% of which appear only once. Regarding time point: newly diagnosed GD, antithyroid drugs for less than 3 months. With RNA extracted from PBMCs as input, the TCR library was made. The same sample was also used in a study of T cells in Graves' hyperthyroidism and ophthalmopathy.

The sample consisted of peripheral blood mononuclear cells (PBMCs), taken at new diagnosis, from a patient treated with antithyroid drugs. These TCRs come from a man aged 35-49 years with Graves disease.

This clonotype occurred many times. The genes are TRBV20-1 and TRBJ2-5; 13 bases align to TRBD2. The CDR3 is made up of 16 amino acids. V was clipped by 0 bases and J by 5 bases; unmatched bases: 6. Germline V gives CDR1 DFQATT, CDR2 SNEGSKA (reference sequence). CDR3 sequence reads: CSARDWTSGSRETQYF. CDR3 in DNA: TGCAGTGCTAGAGACTGGACTAGCGGGAGTAGGGAGACCCAGTACTTC.

This chain joins TRBV7-9 and TRBJ1-1; TRBD1 agrees at 10 bases. V lost 4 bases and J lost 11; bases outside the gene matches: 7. The CDR3 contains 13 residues. Germline assignment: CDR1 SEHNR and CDR2 FQNEAQ (reference sequence). CDR3 region: CASSSTGGAGAFF. Here the CDR3 DNA reads TGTGCCAGCAGCTCGACAGGGGGCGCGGGGGCTTTCTTT.

The genes are TRBV19 and TRBJ2-6; 9 bases fit TRBD1. Germline V gene lookup returns CDR1 LNHDA and CDR2 SQIVND (reference sequence). CDR3 size: 17 residues. V shed 5 bases and J 4 bases; nucleotides not matched to a gene: 9. This chain's CDR3 is CASSPEQGAGGANVLTF. For the CDR3, the DNA is TGTGCCAGTAGTCCCGAACAGGGGGCCGGGGGGGCCAACGTCCTGACTTTC.

This clonotype was picked up many times. The V and J genes are TRBV27 and TRBJ2-7; TRBD1 matches at 10 bases. The V gene end was trimmed by 7 bases and the J gene end by 3 bases; junction bases not matched to a gene: 3. CDR3 length: 13 residues. The germline V gene has CDR1 MNHEY and CDR2 SMNVEV (reference sequence). CDR3 bases: TGTGCCAGCAAATGGACAGGGGGCTACGAGCAGTACTTC. Residues: CASKWTGGYEQYF.

This clonotype was seen ten or more times. V is TRBV20-1 and J is TRBJ2-1; TRBD2 is a possible D gene (6 bases). Germline values: CDR1 DFQATT, CDR2 SNEGSKA (reference sequence). V was pared by 3 bases and J by 9 bases, with 15 bases between. The length of the CDR3 is 13 residues. CDR3 loop: CSARGTQMGEQFF. In DNA, the CDR3 is TGCAGTGCTAGGGGGACTCAGATGGGTGAGCAGTTCTTC.

This clonotype appeared a few times. The chain is built from TRBV7-9 and TRBJ1-2; D possibly corresponds to TRBD1 (5 bases). CDR3 length: 15 amino acids. CDR1 is SEHNR, CDR2 FQNEAQ, per germline (reference sequence). Trimming removed 4 bases from V and 0 bases from J, with 12 bases in between. CDR3 loop: CASSYWDGSNYGYTF. The CDR3 DNA is TGTGCCAGCAGCTACTGGGACGGTTCTAACTATGGCTACACCTTC. Combining the CDR3 with reference TRBV7-9 and TRBJ1-2 gives the whole variable domain DTGVSQNPRHKITKRGQNVTFRCDPISEHNRLYWYRQTLGQGPEFLTYFQNEAQLEKSRLLSDRFSAERPKGSFSTLEIQRTEQGDSAMYLCASSYWDGSNYGYTFGSGTRLTVV.

There are a few counts of this clonotype. The chain links TRBV19 to TRBJ2-2; 11 bases fit TRBD1. Germline loops: CDR1 LNHDA, CDR2 SQIVND (reference sequence). This CDR3 region has 15 residues. The ends lost 4 bases at V and 5 bases at J; junction bases unmatched: 3. CDR3 in amino acids: CASSTGTGGTGELFF. The CDR3 region has the DNA TGTGCCAGTAGTACCGGGACAGGGGGTACCGGGGAGCTGTTTTTT.

This clonotype came up a few times. The V gene is TRBV7-9, the J gene TRBJ1-4; D gene ambiguous. V lost 0 bases to trimming and J lost 7 bases, with 12 bases between them. CDR1 is SEHNR, CDR2 FQNEAQ, per germline (reference sequence). This CDR3 has 15 residues. The CDR3 protein is CASSLAMGGSEKLFF. The CDR3 DNA is TGTGCCAGCAGCTTAGCGATGGGCGGTAGTGAAAAACTGTTTTTT.

This clonotype turned up a few times. The chain carries TRBV6-2 or TRBV6-3 and TRBJ2-7, with D possibly being TRBD1 (6 bases). The V end was cut by 6 bases, the J end by 6 bases, with 24 bases between. CDR1 is MNHEY and CDR2 is SVGEGT in the germline V gene. This CDR3 comprises 16 residues. The CDR3 sequence is CASSLPLPGQIGEQYF. The CDR3 DNA reads TGTGCCAGCAGCCTCCCCCTCCCGGGACAAATTGGCGAGCAGTACTTC.

The table lists this clonotype with many counts. The rearrangement uses TRBV28 and TRBJ2-3; D perhaps matches TRBD2 (5 bases). This CDR3 comprises 16 residues. Germline V gives CDR1 MDHEN, CDR2 SYDVKM. V was clipped by 6 bases and J by 1 base, with 17 bases between them. The CDR3 coding sequence is TGTGCCAGCAGCCAACTGCTAGAGGGTGGCACAGATACGCAGTATTTT. This gives the protein CASSQLLEGGTDTQYF.

This clonotype was seen ten or more times. The chain joins TRBV18 to TRBJ1-2; D is undetermined. Trimming took 3 bases from V and 0 from J, leaving 14 bases between them. Germline CDR1 is KGHSH and CDR2 is LQKENI. CDR3 length: 16 amino acids. The DNA of the CDR3 is TGTGCCAGCTCACCCCGGGCACAGAGAGCTAACTATGGCTACACCTTC. Its translation: CASSPRAQRANYGYTF. The full variable domain, completed using reference TRBV18 and TRBJ1-2, is NAGVMQNPRHLVRRRGQEARLRCSPMKGHSHVYWYRQLPEEGLKFMVYLQKENIIDESGMPKERFSAEFPKEGPSILRIQQVVRGDSAAYFCASSPRAQRANYGYTFGSGTRLTVV.

This clonotype was seen repeatedly, ten times or more. V and J are TRBV6-1 and TRBJ1-3; D is undetermined. Trimming shortened V by 1 base and J by 4 bases, and 11 bases separated the two germline ends. Germline CDR1 and CDR2: MNHNS and SASEGT. This CDR3 is built from 15 residues. This CDR3 is CASSEGADSGNTIYF. In DNA form, the CDR3 reads TGTGCCAGCAGTGAAGGGGCAGATTCCGGAAACACCATATATTTT.

This clonotype was seen only a few times. The chain carries TRBV4-2 and TRBJ2-5; D is unresolved. Deletions cut 5 bases from V and 1 base from J, with 14 bases between. CDR1 LGHNA and CDR2 YNFKEQ come from the germline V gene. This CDR3 contains 15 residues. CDR3 sequence: CASSTLTESQETQYF. CDR3 DNA: TGTGCCAGCAGCACCCTCACGGAGTCCCAAGAGACCCAGTACTTC.

At least ten counts were recorded for this clonotype. The chain links TRBV6-2 or TRBV6-3 to TRBJ1-4, with 9 bases lining up with TRBD1. This CDR3 is 14 amino acids long. The J segment lost 7 bases and the V segment lost 6 bases, leaving 6 bases of the junction unmatched. CDR1 and CDR2 (germline): MNHEY, SVGEGT. The DNA of the CDR3 is TGTGCCAGCAGGTGGACAGGGGAAGGTGAAAAACTGTTTTTT. This gives the protein CASRWTGEGEKLFF.

This clonotype was counted many times. V is TRBV28 and J is TRBJ2-1; no reliable D call. V lost 4 bases, J lost 4 bases, and 20 bases lay in between. Germline values: CDR1 MDHEN, CDR2 SYDVKM. CDR3 size: 17 residues. The CDR3 DNA reads TGTGCCAGCAGTTCCGGCTCAATAGCAGGCGTTTACAATGAGCAGTTCTTC. It codes for CASSSGSIAGVYNEQFF.

This rearrangement joins TRBV11-2 to TRBJ1-6; D is undetermined. There are 13 residues in the CDR3. Deletions cut 0 bases from V and 9 bases from J, with 6 bases between. Germline V gives CDR1 SGHAT, CDR2 FQNNGV. The CDR3 DNA follows: TGTGCCAGCAGCTTAGAAGTGGTTTCACCCCTCCACTTT. It is translated as CASSLEVVSPLHF.

The chain links TRBV30 to TRBJ2-1; weak D call: TRBD1 (5 bases). The V gene lost 2 bases and the J gene lost 4 bases, with 9 bases spanning the gap. The CDR3 totals 13 residues. Germline V CDR1 and CDR2: GTSNPN, SVGIG (reference sequence). The CDR3 sequence is CAWSPGQYNEQFF. The CDR3 nucleotides read TGTGCCTGGAGTCCCGGACAATACAATGAGCAGTTCTTC.

The gene calls are TRBV3-1 and TRBJ2-1, with TRBD2 identical over 13 bases. V dropped 4 bases and J dropped 2; count of bases not matched to a gene: 8. This CDR3 contains 18 residues. CDR1 LGHDT and CDR2 YNNKEL come from the germline V gene (reference sequence). CDR3 DNA sequence: TGTGCCAGCAGCCCAACCACCGGGACTAGCGGGACCTACAATGAGCAGTTCTTC. The encoded protein is CASSPTTGTSGTYNEQFF.

In this sample, this clonotype turned up many times. The genes are TRBV20-1 and TRBJ2-1; TRBD2 is a possible D gene (6 bases). The CDR3 has 14 amino acids. V was pared by 5 bases and J by 2 bases, with 13 bases between. CDR1 and CDR2 from the germline V gene are DFQATT and SNEGSKA (reference sequence). CDR3 loop: CSAASGPTYNEQFF. The CDR3 DNA is TGCAGTGCTGCGAGCGGGCCAACCTACAATGAGCAGTTCTTC.

The CDR3 reads CSVAQGTGADTQYF. CDR3 bases: TGCAGCGTTGCACAAGGCACAGGGGCAGATACGCAGTATTTT. The chain links TRBV29-1 to TRBJ2-3, with 7 positions matching TRBD1. The CDR3 consists of 14 residues. The V and J ends lost 4 bases and 4 bases, in that order; junction bases with no gene match: 8. The germline V gene has CDR1 SQVTM and CDR2 ANQGSEA.

This clonotype was detected many times. The chain recombines TRBV5-1 with TRBJ2-2, with a weak D call TRBD2 (5 bases). Per the germline V gene, CDR1 is SGHRS and CDR2 is YFSETQ. The CDR3 runs 13 residues. The germline V and J ends were trimmed by 2 bases and 5 bases, with 7 bases remaining between them. CDR3 nucleotides: TGCGCCAGCAGCTTCGGGGATACCGGGGAGCTGTTTTTT. Translating gives CASSFGDTGELFF.

This clonotype was seen at least ten times. The chain carries TRBV11-2 and TRBJ1-1; D remains ambiguous. Per germline, CDR1 SGHAT and CDR2 FQNNGV. CDR3 length: 16 residues. Trimming pared 1 base from V and 6 bases from J, leaving 18 bases between. Written as DNA, the CDR3 is TGTGCCAGCAGCTTAGGGCGGAGAGAGGCTATTTCTGAAGCTTTCTTT. Translated: CASSLGRREAISEAFF.

This clonotype was seen at least ten times. The CDR3 sequence is CASTLRGSSSGANVLTF. The CDR3 DNA reads TGTGCCAGCACCTTGAGAGGTTCTAGCTCTGGGGCCAACGTCCTGACTTTC. The chain has TRBV27 and TRBJ2-6, with unresolved D. Germline V gene sequence: CDR1 MNHEY, CDR2 SMNVEV (reference sequence). The CDR3 extends over 17 amino acids. V dropped 7 bases and J dropped 0 bases, with 16 bases sitting between them.